This T cell receptor (beta chain) appears in the sequencing data of a study of regulatory T cells in long-lasting Graves disease. Overall study: For under 3 months, newly diagnosed Graves' patients had been taking antithyroid drugs.

Germline CDR1 and CDR2: MNHNS and SASEGT. The length of the CDR3 is 14 residues. Arm-PCR of CDR3 regions with iRepertoire HTBI primers generated TCR beta libraries. TCRdb itself ran the multiplex PCR reads through MiXCR, one entry per CDR3 protein. The sample yields around 450,000 distinct CDR3 sequences, 15% seen once. Time point meaning: newly diagnosed GD, antithyroid drugs for less than 3 months. After RNA was extracted from PBMCs, the TCR library was made from it. A word on this clonotype: One end of the junction fails to match germline, which may point to a read error.

These data also formed part of another study, on T cells in Graves' hyperthyroidism and ophthalmopathy. Turning to that study: A first-round RT-PCR of the TCR CDR3 used the HTBI primer set.

V and J are TRBV6-1 and TRBJ2-3; 9 bases align to TRBD2. The sequence was obtained from a woman younger than 45 with Graves disease. Here the sequenced sample was peripheral blood mononuclear cells (PBMCs), taken at new diagnosis, from a patient treated with antithyroid drugs. CDR3 in DNA: TGTGCCAGCAGTCCCCAGGTAGCGGGAGAGACCCGGTACTTC. It specifies CASSPQVAGETRYF.